The following is a TCR beta chain sequence with its context. Authors' methods: Quantification of nucleated cells was approximated via reference gene primer amplification. Method: immunoSEQ multiplex PCR; TCRdb's copy keeps in-frame clones and lacks some. V and J calls and clone size are those listed in that table; D and trimming were worked out from the DNA. In the table there are about 71,000 clones, over 80% of which are singletons. The data are from a study of blood T cell repertoires in COVID-19. Study background: COVID-19 samples, acute and convalescent, were from the United States, Italy and Spain. PBMCs, B-cell-depleted T cells, or T cells were the source of the cDNA or gDNA that made up the material.

CDR3 length equals 18 residues. Germline CDR1 reads MDHEN; CDR2 reads SYDVKM. Losses at the gene ends were 5 bases for V and 0 bases for J; bases not matched to a gene: 10. The source material was peripheral blood. The TCR originated in a woman aged 80 or older with acute or convalescent COVID-19. This chain uses TRBV28 with TRBJ2-7; 13 positions agree with TRBD2. CDR3: CASSPLAGGPLHSYEQYF. The CDR3 bases are TGTGCCAGCAGTCCACTAGCGGGAGGGCCCCTACACTCCTACGAGCAGTACTTC. The full variable domain, with the rest looked up from reference TRBV28 and TRBJ2-7, is DVKVTQSSRYLVKRTGEKVFLECVQDMDHENMFWYRQDPGLGLRLIYFSYDVKMKEKGDIPEGYSVSREKKERFSLILESASTNQTSMYLCASSPLAGGPLHSYEQYFGPGTRLTVT.